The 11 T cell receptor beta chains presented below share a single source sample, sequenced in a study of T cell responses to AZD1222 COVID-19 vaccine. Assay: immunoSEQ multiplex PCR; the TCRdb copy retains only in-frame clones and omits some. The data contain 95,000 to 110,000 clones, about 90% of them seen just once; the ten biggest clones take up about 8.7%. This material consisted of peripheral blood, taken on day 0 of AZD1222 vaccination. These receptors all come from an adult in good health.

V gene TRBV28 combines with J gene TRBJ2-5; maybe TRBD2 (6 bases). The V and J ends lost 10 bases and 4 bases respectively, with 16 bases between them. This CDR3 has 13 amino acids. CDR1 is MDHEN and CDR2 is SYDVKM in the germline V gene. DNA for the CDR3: TGTGCCACCCGCCTCGGGGGAGGAGAGACCCAGTACTTC. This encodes CATRLGGGETQYF. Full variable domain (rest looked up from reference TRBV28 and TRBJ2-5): DVKVTQSSRYLVKRTGEKVFLECVQDMDHENMFWYRQDPGLGLRLIYFSYDVKMKEKGDIPEGYSVSREKKERFSLILESASTNQTSMYLCATRLGGGETQYFGPGTRLLVL.

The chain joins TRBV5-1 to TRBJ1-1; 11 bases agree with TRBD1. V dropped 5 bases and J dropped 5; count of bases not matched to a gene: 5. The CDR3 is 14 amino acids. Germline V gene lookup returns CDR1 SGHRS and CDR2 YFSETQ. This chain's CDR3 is CASSYGTGGTEAFF. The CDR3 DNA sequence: TGCGCCAGCAGTTATGGGACAGGGGGGACTGAAGCTTTCTTT.

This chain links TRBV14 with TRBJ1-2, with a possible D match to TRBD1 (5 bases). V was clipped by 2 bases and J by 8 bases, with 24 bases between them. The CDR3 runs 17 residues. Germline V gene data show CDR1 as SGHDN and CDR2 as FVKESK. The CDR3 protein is CASSQTLERLQGGGYTF. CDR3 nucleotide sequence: TGTGCCAGCAGCCAAACATTGGAAAGGCTGCAGGGAGGCGGCTACACCTTC.

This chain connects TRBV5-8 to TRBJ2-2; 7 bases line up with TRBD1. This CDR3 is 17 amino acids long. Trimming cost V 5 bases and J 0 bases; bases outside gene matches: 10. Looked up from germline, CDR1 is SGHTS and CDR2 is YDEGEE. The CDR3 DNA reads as TGTGCCAGCAGTTCCCTAGGACAGGCCCCGAACACCGGGGAGCTGTTTTTT. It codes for CASSSLGQAPNTGELFF.

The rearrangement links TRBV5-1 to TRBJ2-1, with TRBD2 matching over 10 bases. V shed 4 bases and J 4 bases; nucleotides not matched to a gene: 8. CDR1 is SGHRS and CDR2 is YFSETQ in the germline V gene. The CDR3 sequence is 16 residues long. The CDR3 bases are TGCGCCAGCAGCCTGGCCCCGGGACTAGCGTACAATGAGCAGTTCTTC. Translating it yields CASSLAPGLAYNEQFF.

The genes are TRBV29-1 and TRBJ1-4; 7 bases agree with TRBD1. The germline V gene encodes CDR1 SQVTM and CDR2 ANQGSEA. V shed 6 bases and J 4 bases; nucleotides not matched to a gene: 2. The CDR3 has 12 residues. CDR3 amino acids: CSVNRGNEKLFF. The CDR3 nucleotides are TGCAGCGTCAACAGGGGTAATGAAAAACTGTTTTTT.

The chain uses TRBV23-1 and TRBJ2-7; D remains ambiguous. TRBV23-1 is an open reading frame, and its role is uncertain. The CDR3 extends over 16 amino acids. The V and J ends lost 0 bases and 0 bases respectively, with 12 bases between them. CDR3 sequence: CASSQSKKVDSYEQYF. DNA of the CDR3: TGCGCCAGCAGTCAATCTAAAAAGGTCGACTCCTACGAGCAGTACTTC.

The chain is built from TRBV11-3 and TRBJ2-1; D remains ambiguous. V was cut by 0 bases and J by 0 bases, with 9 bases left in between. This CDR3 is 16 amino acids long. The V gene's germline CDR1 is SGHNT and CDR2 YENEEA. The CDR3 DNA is TGTGCCAGCAGCTTAGAGGGGTTCAACTCCTACAATGAGCAGTTCTTC. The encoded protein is CASSLEGFNSYNEQFF.

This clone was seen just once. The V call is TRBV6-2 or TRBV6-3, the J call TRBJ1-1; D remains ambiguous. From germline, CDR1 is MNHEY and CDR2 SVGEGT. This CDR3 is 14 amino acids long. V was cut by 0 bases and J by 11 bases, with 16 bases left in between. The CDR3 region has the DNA TGTGCCAGCAGTTACTCGAGCCGCCCCCAAGAGGCTTTCTTT. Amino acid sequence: CASSYSSRPQEAFF.

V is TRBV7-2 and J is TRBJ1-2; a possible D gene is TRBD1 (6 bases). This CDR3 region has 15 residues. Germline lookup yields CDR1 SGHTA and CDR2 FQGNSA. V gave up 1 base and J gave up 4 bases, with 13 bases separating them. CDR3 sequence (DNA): TGTGCCAGCAGCTTAGAGGGGGGAATAGGCTATGGCTACACCTTC. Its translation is CASSLEGGIGYGYTF.

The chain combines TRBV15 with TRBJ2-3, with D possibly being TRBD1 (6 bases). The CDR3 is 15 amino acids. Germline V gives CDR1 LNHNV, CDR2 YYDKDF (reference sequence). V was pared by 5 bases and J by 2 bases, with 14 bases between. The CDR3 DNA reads TGTGCCACCAGCGACGGACAGATCAACACAGATACGCAGTATTTT. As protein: CATSDGQINTDTQYF.